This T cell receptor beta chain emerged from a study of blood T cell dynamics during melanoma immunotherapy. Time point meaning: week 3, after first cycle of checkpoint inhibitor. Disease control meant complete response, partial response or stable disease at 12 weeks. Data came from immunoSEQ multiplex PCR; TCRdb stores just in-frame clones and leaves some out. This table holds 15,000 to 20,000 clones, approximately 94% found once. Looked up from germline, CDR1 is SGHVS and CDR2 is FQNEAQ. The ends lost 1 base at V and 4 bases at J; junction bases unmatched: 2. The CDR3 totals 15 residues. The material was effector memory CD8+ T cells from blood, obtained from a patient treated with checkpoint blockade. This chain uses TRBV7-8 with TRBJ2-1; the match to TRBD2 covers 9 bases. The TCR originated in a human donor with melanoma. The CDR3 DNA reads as TGTGCCAGCAGCTTAGTAGCGGGAGCTTACAATGAGCAGTTCTTC. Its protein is CASSLVAGAYNEQFF.